This T cell receptor beta chain came from a study of brain metastases from non-small cell lung cancer. About this clone: One end of the junction does not line up with germline, which may come from a read error. This sample also contains other DNA sequences that code for the same CDR3.

Libraries were prepared by immunoSEQ multiplex PCR; TCRdb keeps only in-frame clonotypes and omits some of them. The sample holds 5,500 to 6,500 clones, approximately 80% seen once. CDR1 is MNHEY, CDR2 SMNVEV, per germline (reference sequence). This CDR3 spans 13 amino acids. The genes are TRBV27 and TRBJ2-3; 8 nucleotides match TRBD2. Input material: primary lung tumor tissue. The clonotype comes from a donor at least 40 years old with non-small cell lung cancer. CDR3 nucleotide sequence: TGTGCCAGCACGGGGGGGGCCGTAGATACGCAATATTTT. As protein: CASTGGAVDTQYF.